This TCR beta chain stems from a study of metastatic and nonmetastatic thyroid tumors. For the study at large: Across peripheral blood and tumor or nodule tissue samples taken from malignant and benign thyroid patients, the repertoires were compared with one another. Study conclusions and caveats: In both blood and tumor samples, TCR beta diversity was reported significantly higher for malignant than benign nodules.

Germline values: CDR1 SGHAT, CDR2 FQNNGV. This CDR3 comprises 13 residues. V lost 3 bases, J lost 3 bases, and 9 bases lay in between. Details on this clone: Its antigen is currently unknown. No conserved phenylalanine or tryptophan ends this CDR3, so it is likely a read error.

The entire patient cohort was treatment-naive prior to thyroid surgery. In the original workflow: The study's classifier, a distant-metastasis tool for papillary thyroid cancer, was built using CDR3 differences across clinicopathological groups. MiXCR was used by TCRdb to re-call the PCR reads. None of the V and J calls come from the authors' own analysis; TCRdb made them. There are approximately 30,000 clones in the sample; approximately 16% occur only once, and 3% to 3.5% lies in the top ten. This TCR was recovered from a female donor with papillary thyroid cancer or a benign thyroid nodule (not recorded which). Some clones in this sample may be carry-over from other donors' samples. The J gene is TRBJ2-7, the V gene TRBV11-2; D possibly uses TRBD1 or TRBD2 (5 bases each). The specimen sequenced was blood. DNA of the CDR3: TGTGCCAGCAGCTTGGGACCTAACTACGAGCAGTACCTC. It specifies CASSLGPNYEQYL.